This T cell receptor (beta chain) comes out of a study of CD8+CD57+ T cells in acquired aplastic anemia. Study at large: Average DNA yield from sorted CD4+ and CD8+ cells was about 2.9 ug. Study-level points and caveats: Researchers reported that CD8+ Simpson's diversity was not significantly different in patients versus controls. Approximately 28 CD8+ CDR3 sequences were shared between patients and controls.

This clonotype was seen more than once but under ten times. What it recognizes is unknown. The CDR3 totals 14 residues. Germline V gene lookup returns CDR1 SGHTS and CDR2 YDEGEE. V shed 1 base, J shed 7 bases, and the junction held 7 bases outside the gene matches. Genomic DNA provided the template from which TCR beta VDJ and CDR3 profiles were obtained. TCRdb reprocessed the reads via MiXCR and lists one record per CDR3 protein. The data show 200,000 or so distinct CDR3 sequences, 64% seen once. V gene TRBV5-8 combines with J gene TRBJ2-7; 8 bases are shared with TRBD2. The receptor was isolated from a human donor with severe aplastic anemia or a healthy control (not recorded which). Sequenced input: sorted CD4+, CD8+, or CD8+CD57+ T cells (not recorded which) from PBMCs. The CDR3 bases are TGTGCCAGCAGCTTGCTCGGGGGGGCCGGGGAGCAGTACTTC. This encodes CASSLLGGAGEQYF.